Following are 11 T cell receptor beta chains from one sample sequenced in a study of radiation and T cells in renal cell carcinoma. As to time point: blood 2 weeks post-SBRT. The treatment: 15 Gy SBRT to primary tumor, nephrectomy 4 weeks later. Sequencing used immunoSEQ multiplex PCR; TCRdb keeps in-frame clones, though not all of them. The repertoire has 100,000 to 150,000 clones, around 81% of them found once; the top ten carry approximately 5%. The sample consisted of blood, taken from a patient whose treatment included radiotherapy and nephrectomy. These receptors originate from a man aged 45-65 years with renal cell carcinoma.

The rearrangement links TRBV6-1 to TRBJ1-1; TRBD1 matches at 7 bases. The CDR3 extends over 13 amino acids. With V trimmed by 8 bases and J by 3 bases, 6 bases remained unmatched. Germline V gene lookup returns CDR1 MNHNS and CDR2 SASEGT. DNA for the CDR3: TGTGCCAGCGGGGAGCAGGGGGACACTGAAGCTTTCTTT. The encoded protein is CASGEQGDTEAFF.

J is TRBJ1-3 and V is TRBV7-2, with D unresolved. This CDR3 contains 14 residues. The germline CDR1 and CDR2 sequences are SGHTA and FQGNSA. The ends were cut back, 2 bases at V and 4 bases at J, with 9 bases in the middle. The CDR3 sequence is CASSLKTGGNTIYF. The CDR3 coding sequence is TGTGCCAGCAGCTTAAAAACCGGGGGAAACACCATATATTTT.

This chain links TRBV9 with TRBJ2-7, with D possibly TRBD2 on 5 matching bases. Germline V CDR1 and CDR2: SGDLS, YYNGEE. Between the trimmed V and J ends, which lost 0 bases and 5 bases, there was a span of 15 bases. This CDR3 is built from 15 residues. CDR3 nucleotide sequence: TGTGCCAGCAGCGTAGTACCCCCTAGAGGGCACGAGCAGTACTTC. Translated: CASSVVPPRGHEQYF. The variable domain in full, with the rest retrieved from reference TRBV9 and TRBJ2-7, is DSGVTQTPKHLITATGQRVTLRCSPRSGDLSVYWYQQSLDQGLQFLIQYYNGEERAKGNILERFSAQQFPDLHSELNLSSLELGDSALYFCASSVVPPRGHEQYFGPGTRLTVT.

This sequence joins TRBV5-5 and TRBJ2-3, with 11 bases lining up with TRBD2. The CDR3 loop spans 16 amino acids. With V trimmed by 5 bases and J by 5 bases, 10 bases remained unmatched. Germline CDR1 and CDR2: SGHKS and YYEKEE (reference sequence). The DNA of the CDR3 is TGTGCCAGCAGACCCTTAGCGGGGGGGCCGGGAGATACGCAGTATTTT. It yields the protein CASRPLAGGPGDTQYF.

The chain carries TRBV10-3 and TRBJ1-1; D possibly corresponds to TRBD1 (5 bases). The CDR3 length is 17 residues. Trimming removed 3 bases at V and 4 bases at J, with 21 bases between. The germline CDR1 and CDR2 sequences are ENHRY and SYGVKD. Here the CDR3 DNA reads TGTGCCATCAGTGATGTGACAGACTCTCCCTGGGGCACTGAAGCTTTCTTT. It codes for CAISDVTDSPWGTEAFF.

In DNA, the CDR3 is TGTGCCAGCGGGTGGGGAGCGGGGCAAGAGACCCAGTACTTC. Translated, it gives CASGWGAGQETQYF. The chain carries TRBV6-5 and TRBJ2-5; 7 nucleotides align to TRBD2. The CDR3 has 14 amino acids. CDR1 and CDR2 (germline): MNHEY, SVGAGI. Trimming at V came to 8 bases and at J to 2 bases, leaving 8 bases not matched to a gene.

The chain couples TRBV18 to TRBJ1-1; D is unclear. Trimming left V 2 bases short and J 1 base short, with 8 bases between. CDR1 and CDR2 (germline): KGHSH, LQKENI. The CDR3 is 14 residues long. CDR3: CASSPILGNTEAFF. CDR3 DNA sequence: TGTGCCAGCTCACCAATTCTAGGGAACACTGAAGCTTTCTTT.

There are a few counts of this clone. The V call is TRBV5-1, the J call TRBJ1-1; no clear D gene. Per the germline V gene, CDR1 is SGHRS and CDR2 is YFSETQ. V lost 7 bases, J lost 0 bases, and 10 bases lay in between. The CDR3 is 13 amino acids. The CDR3 here is CASGLSMNTEAFF. CDR3 DNA: TGCGCCAGCGGACTGAGTATGAACACTGAAGCTTTCTTT.

The J gene is TRBJ1-6, the V gene TRBV5-1; D is undetermined. Germline CDR1 SGHRS, CDR2 YFSETQ. CDR3 length equals 15 residues. The V gene lost 0 bases and the J gene lost 6 bases, with 10 bases spanning the gap. The CDR3 spells CASSLEGPPNSPLHF. The DNA for the CDR3 is TGCGCCAGCAGCTTGGAGGGCCCTCCTAATTCACCCCTCCACTTT.

This sequence joins TRBV11-3 and TRBJ2-3; D remains unclear. Germline loops: CDR1 SGHNT, CDR2 YENEEA. The CDR3 covers 14 residues. The ends were cut back, 3 bases at V and 0 bases at J, with 7 bases in the middle. In DNA, the CDR3 is TGTGCCAGCAGCTTGGTAGGGAGCACAGATACGCAGTATTTT. Its protein product is CASSLVGSTDTQYF.

V usage is TRBV10-3 and J usage is TRBJ2-6; 10 bases are a match to TRBD1. Germline V gene data show CDR1 as ENHRY and CDR2 as SYGVKD. Losses at the gene ends were 4 bases for V and 0 bases for J; bases not matched to a gene: 3. This CDR3 comprises 17 residues. In nucleotides, the CDR3 is TGTGCCATCAGTGGGGGGGACAGGGGCTCTGGGGCCAACGTCCTGACTTTC. The encoded protein is CAISGGDRGSGANVLTF.